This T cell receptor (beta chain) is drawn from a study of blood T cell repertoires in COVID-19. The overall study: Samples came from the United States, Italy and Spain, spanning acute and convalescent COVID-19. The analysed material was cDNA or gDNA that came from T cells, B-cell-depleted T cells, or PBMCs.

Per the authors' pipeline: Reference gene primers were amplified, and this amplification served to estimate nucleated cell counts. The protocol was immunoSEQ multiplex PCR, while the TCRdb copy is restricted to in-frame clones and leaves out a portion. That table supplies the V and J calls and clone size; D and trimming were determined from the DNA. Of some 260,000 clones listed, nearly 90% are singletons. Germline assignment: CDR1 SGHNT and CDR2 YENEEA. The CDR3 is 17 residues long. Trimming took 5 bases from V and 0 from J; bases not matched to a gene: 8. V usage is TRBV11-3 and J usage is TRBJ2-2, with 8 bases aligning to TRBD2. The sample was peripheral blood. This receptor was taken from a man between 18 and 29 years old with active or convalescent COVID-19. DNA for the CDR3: TGTGCCAGCAGCCCCAGGGCGGGGGGTACGAACACCGGGGAGCTGTTTTTT. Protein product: CASSPRAGGTNTGELFF.